This T cell receptor (beta chain) emerged from a study of PD-1 blockade in classical Hodgkin lymphoma. The study's findings and limits: Before treatment, TCR diversity in newly diagnosed patients was reportedly lower than in healthy donors. Complete responders possessed baseline diversity comparable to newly diagnosed patients.

This clone was seen a handful of times. What it binds is not known. An end of the junction differs from the germline gene, which may be a read error. The germline V gene has CDR1 SGHVS and CDR2 FQNEAQ. This CDR3 spans 13 amino acids. All patients relapsed after autologous stem cell transplantation, and brentuximab vedotin exposure varied. The protocol was immunoSEQ multiplex PCR, while the TCRdb copy is restricted to in-frame clones and leaves out a portion. The sample lists roughly 14,000 clones; approximately 60% were seen once. The chain links TRBV7-8 to TRBJ1-1; 8 nucleotides align to TRBD1. The receptor was isolated from a human donor with classical Hodgkin lymphoma. The sample consisted of peripheral blood mononuclear cells (PBMCs), taken at baseline. CDR3 coding DNA: TGTGCCAGCAGTTTAAATCAGGGGGCTGAGGCTTTCTTT. Translating gives CASSLNQGAEAFF.